Following are 10 T cell receptor beta chains from one sample sequenced in a study of lymphopenia after photon versus proton radiotherapy (dated by TCRdb to between 2018 and 2021). Libraries were built with the immunoSEQ multiplex PCR assay. TCRdb obtained this table from immuneACCESS and retained in-frame rearrangements with V and J assigned. These tables miss some clones; where compared with another copy, unresolved V genes account for less than half of the shortfall, and the remainder is unexplained. The sample records roughly 20,000 clones, approximately 90% of which are singletons. The ten largest clones take up around 6.3% of the sample. The starting material was peripheral blood, obtained from a patient treated with photon-based radiotherapy. These receptors were taken from a man aged 55 to 69 with pancreatic cancer.

The gene calls are TRBV13 and TRBJ2-3, with TRBD2 matching 9 bases. J was trimmed by 3 bases and V by 4 bases; bases with no gene match: 11. The CDR3 contains 17 residues. CDR1 and CDR2 from the germline V gene are PRHDT and FYEKMQ (reference sequence). The CDR3 bases are TGTGCCAGCAGCTCCCCTAAGGGGGCGGGGGGGACAGATACGCAGTATTTT. This sequence encodes CASSSPKGAGGTDTQYF.

This clone was counted once. This sequence joins TRBV30 and TRBJ2-4, with 7 bases identical to TRBD2. Looked up from germline, CDR1 is GTSNPN and CDR2 is SVGIG (reference sequence). V gave up 1 base and J gave up 4 bases; unmatched junction bases: 4. There are 14 residues in the CDR3. The DNA for the CDR3 is TGTGCCTGGAGTGGGCGGGGGACTAAAAACATTCAGTACTTC. It codes for CAWSGRGTKNIQYF.

The chain carries TRBV6-1 and TRBJ1-2, with D unresolved. This CDR3 is 15 amino acids long. The germline V gene encodes CDR1 MNHNS and CDR2 SASEGT. Trimming pared 3 bases from V and 4 bases from J, leaving 15 bases between. The CDR3 reads CASSDMASITYGYTF. Written as DNA, the CDR3 is TGTGCCAGCAGTGATATGGCCTCTATTACCTATGGCTACACCTTC.

The chain links TRBV10-3 to TRBJ1-5; D might be TRBD1 (5 bases). The CDR3 has 14 amino acids. Germline V gene lookup returns CDR1 ENHRY and CDR2 SYGVKD. Trimming removed 6 bases from V and 0 bases from J, with 9 bases in between. The CDR3 region has the DNA TGTGCCATCAGCCTGACAGATAGCAATCAGCCCCAGCATTTT. Translating it yields CAISLTDSNQPQHF.

V is TRBV5-1 and J is TRBJ2-5; possibly TRBD1 for D (5 bases). From germline, CDR1 is SGHRS and CDR2 YFSETQ. This CDR3 spans 12 amino acids. The V and J ends lost 7 bases and 1 base respectively, with 8 bases between them. CDR3 amino acids: CASGAVQETQYF. DNA for the CDR3: TGCGCCAGCGGGGCAGTCCAAGAGACCCAGTACTTC.

The chain has TRBV2 and TRBJ1-2, with TRBD1 identical over 8 bases. This CDR3 has 15 residues. The ends lost 7 bases at V and 4 bases at J; junction bases unmatched: 11. Germline V gene data show CDR1 as SNHLY and CDR2 as FYNNEI. The CDR3 nucleotides read TGTGCCAGCATCCGTCCAGGGGGCGAAAGCTATGGCTACACCTTC. Protein sequence: CASIRPGGESYGYTF.

The J gene is TRBJ1-5, the V gene TRBV5-5, with a weak D call TRBD1 (5 bases). Between the trimmed V and J ends, which lost 1 base and 4 bases, there was a span of 9 bases. This CDR3 region has 14 residues. Looked up from germline, CDR1 is SGHKS and CDR2 is YYEKEE (reference sequence). The CDR3 region has the DNA TGTGCCAGCAGCTTGATGCCAGGGAATCAGCCCCAGCATTTT. The encoded protein is CASSLMPGNQPQHF.

The chain joins TRBV29-1 to TRBJ2-7, with TRBD1 as a possible D gene (5 bases). Germline lookup yields CDR1 SQVTM and CDR2 ANQGSEA. Trimming took off 6 bases at V and 3 bases at J, with 18 bases between the two ends. The CDR3 extends over 14 amino acids. The CDR3 coding sequence is TGCAGCGTGGATGGGGCCTCGGGTAGCTACGAGCAGTACTTC. Amino acid sequence: CSVDGASGSYEQYF.

The chain employs TRBV2 and TRBJ2-6, with TRBD1 identical over 9 bases. The germline gives CDR1 SNHLY, CDR2 FYNNEI. Trimming took 6 bases from V and 1 from J; bases not matched to a gene: 13. The CDR3 is 19 amino acids. The CDR3 is CASRYILDRGGSGANVLTF. CDR3 coding DNA: TGTGCCAGCAGATATATACTGGACAGGGGAGGTTCTGGGGCCAACGTCCTGACTTTC.

The chain uses TRBV19 and TRBJ2-6; D is possibly TRBD2 (5 bases). Germline values: CDR1 LNHDA, CDR2 SQIVND (reference sequence). The CDR3 sequence is 15 residues long. Trimming removed 4 bases at V and 1 base at J, with 8 bases between. This chain's CDR3 is CASSKEGSGANVLTF. CDR3 DNA sequence: TGTGCCAGTAGTAAAGAGGGATCTGGGGCCAACGTCCTGACTTTC.